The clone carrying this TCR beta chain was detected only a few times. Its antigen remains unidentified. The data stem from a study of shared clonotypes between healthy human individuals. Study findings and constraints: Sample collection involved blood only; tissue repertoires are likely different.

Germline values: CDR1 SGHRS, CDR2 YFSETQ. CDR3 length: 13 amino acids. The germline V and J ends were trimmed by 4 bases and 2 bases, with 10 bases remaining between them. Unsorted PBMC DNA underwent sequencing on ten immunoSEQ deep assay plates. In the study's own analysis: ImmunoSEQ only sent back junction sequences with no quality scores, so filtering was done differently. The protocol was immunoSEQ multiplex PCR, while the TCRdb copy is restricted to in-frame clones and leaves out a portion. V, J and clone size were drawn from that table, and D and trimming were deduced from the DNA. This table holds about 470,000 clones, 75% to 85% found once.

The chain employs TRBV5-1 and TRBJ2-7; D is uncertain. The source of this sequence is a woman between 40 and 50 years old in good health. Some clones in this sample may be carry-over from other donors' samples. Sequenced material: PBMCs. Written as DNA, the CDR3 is TGCGCCAGCAGCCCCCCAGTGGCCTACGAGCAGTACTTC. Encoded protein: CASSPPVAYEQYF.